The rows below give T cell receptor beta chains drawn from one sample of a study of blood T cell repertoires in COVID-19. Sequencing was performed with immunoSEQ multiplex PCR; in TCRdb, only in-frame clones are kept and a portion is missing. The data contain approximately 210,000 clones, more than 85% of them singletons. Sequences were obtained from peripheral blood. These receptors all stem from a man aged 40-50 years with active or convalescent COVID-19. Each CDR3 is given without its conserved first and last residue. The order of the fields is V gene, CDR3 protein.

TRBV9 ASSESGGGTNTEAF
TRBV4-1 ASSSLTSGGYEQY
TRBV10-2 ASSESLGQDYEQY
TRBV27 ASRRAQGYYGYT
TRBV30 AWRQDRTYGYT
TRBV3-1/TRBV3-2 ASSQFSASGGANEQY
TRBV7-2 ASSLSEGLLSGNTIY
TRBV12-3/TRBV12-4 ASSQRTGGYT
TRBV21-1 ASSYSQSYNEQF
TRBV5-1 ASSFGGDYGYT
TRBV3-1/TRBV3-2 ASSPYRGLSEKLF
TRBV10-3 AISESVGQVYGYT
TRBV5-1 ASSLVVAGGNEQY
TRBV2 ASNFEATGYQPQH
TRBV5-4 ASSSSGQGAYNEQF
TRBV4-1 ASSQRTGGNTEAF
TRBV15 ATSRPIIGDTDPYGYT
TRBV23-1 ASRTGAPYEQY
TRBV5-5 ATSPGSNYGYT
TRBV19 ASSPGLGYEQY
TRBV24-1 ATSFRGASGEQF
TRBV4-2 ASSQVQAESYNEQF